Sequencing of this T cell receptor beta chain was carried out in a study of blood T cell repertoires in COVID-19. The length of the CDR3 is 15 residues. Germline V gives CDR1 MDHEN, CDR2 SYDVKM. With 3 bases removed from V and 0 bases from J, the gap between germline ends came to 12 bases. In the original processing: Amplification of reference gene primers provided the estimated nucleated cell counts. Profiled with immunoSEQ multiplex PCR; TCRdb holds only in-frame clones, not every one. Clone size and the V and J calls come from that table; the DNA yielded D and trimming. The sample contains under 150,000 clones, 65% to 80% of which appear only once.

The sequenced sample was peripheral blood. This clonotype was obtained from a man aged 60 to 75 with acute or convalescent COVID-19. The genes are TRBV28 and TRBJ2-7, with a possible D match to TRBD2 (5 bases). The CDR3 DNA reads TGTGCCAGCAGTTTTTACAGCGGAACCTCCTACGAGCAGTACTTC. Encoded protein: CASSFYSGTSYEQYF.